A selection of T cell receptor beta chains follows, all from one sample in a study of T cell repertoires in cytomegalovirus infection. TCRdb reprocessed the reads via MiXCR and lists one record per CDR3 protein. The sample shows under 300,000 distinct CDR3 sequences, more than 9% of them seen only once. Sequencing was done on a sample of PBMCs. These receptors were collected from a human donor in good health (CMV status not recorded). Some clones in this sample may be carry-over from other donors' samples. The CDR3 runs from the conserved cysteine through the conserved F or W. D genes are given only for firm matches. Clone sizes are given selectively: once, few, many, or a class where the clone is expanded.

CDR3,DNA,J,size,V,D
CASSLISSGAQDTQYF,TGTGCCAGCAGCTTAATCTCTAGCGGGGCCCAAGATACGCAGTATTTT,TRBJ2-3,many,TRBV7-2,TRBD2
CASSFFNLGTGELFF,TGTGCCAGCAGCTTCTTTAATCTGGGCACCGGGGAGCTGTTTTTT,TRBJ2-2,many,TRBV6-2/TRBV6-3,-
CASSPRGINEKLFF,TGTGCCAGTAGTCCCCGGGGGATTAATGAAAAACTGTTTTTT,TRBJ1-4,few,TRBV19,-
CASSIGVQPQHF,TGTGCCAGCAGTATCGGGGTTCAGCCCCAGCATTTT,TRBJ1-5,many,TRBV6-2/TRBV6-3,-
CASSLDYYSTPQHF,TGTGCCAGCAGCTTAGATTATTACAGTACGCCCCAGCATTTT,TRBJ1-5,many,TRBV7-2,-
CASSSPWRGMDEQFF,TGTGCCAGCAGCTCCCCGTGGCGGGGTATGGATGAGCAGTTCTTC,TRBJ2-1,many,TRBV7-2,-
CASSYFRGQNQPQHF,TGTGCCAGCAGTTACTTCCGGGGGCAAAATCAGCCCCAGCATTTT,TRBJ1-5,-,TRBV6-2/TRBV6-3,-
CASSAPGNEQYF,TGCGCCAGCAGCGCTCCGGGGAACGAGCAGTACTTC,TRBJ2-7,-,TRBV5-1,-
CASSWGTGESTEAFF,TGTGCCAGCAGCTGGGGGACAGGCGAATCGACTGAAGCTTTCTTT,TRBJ1-1,many,TRBV7-2,TRBD1
CASSGGRGPYEQYF,TGTGCCAGCAGCGGGGGCAGGGGGCCGTACGAGCAGTACTTC,TRBJ2-7,few,TRBV3-1,TRBD1
CASRRTRGPEEKLFF,TGTGCCAGCAGACGAACCAGGGGGCCGGAGGAAAAACTGTTTTTT,TRBJ1-4,many,TRBV6-1,TRBD1
CASTRTGLVPQETQYF,TGTGCCAGCACTAGGACAGGGTTGGTGCCGCAAGAGACCCAGTACTTC,TRBJ2-5,many,TRBV12-3/TRBV12-4,TRBD1
CASSHSSGGAPQTQYF,TGTGCCAGCAGCCATTCTAGCGGGGGGGCCCCCCAGACCCAGTACTTC,TRBJ2-5,few,TRBV5-6,TRBD2
CASSLRTGGGTEAFF,TGTGCCAGCAGTCTCCGGACAGGGGGAGGTACTGAAGCTTTCTTT,TRBJ1-1,many,TRBV12-3/TRBV12-4,TRBD1
CASSLMGSYEQYF,TGTGCCAGCAGTTTAATGGGCTCCTACGAGCAGTACTTC,TRBJ2-7,many,TRBV12-3/TRBV12-4,-
CASRDTANTGELFF,TGTGCCAGTCGGGACACTGCGAACACCGGGGAGCTGTTTTTT,TRBJ2-2,many,TRBV19,-
CASSPEGTSVNEQFF,TGTGCCAGCTCACCAGAGGGAACTTCTGTCAATGAGCAGTTCTTC,TRBJ2-1,-,TRBV18,-
CASSQTRDTQYF,TGTGCCAGCAGCCAAACCCGAGATACGCAGTATTTT,TRBJ2-3,many,TRBV6-2/TRBV6-3,-
CASSPGQVSGGGYTF,TGTGCCAGCAGCCCAGGACAGGTTTCGGGGGGAGGCTACACCTTC,TRBJ1-2,many,TRBV7-6,TRBD1
CASSLPWETQYF,TGTGCCAGCAGTCTACCCTGGGAGACCCAGTACTTC,TRBJ2-5,many,TRBV28,-
CASSFGEDTEAFF,TGTGCCAGCAGCTTTGGCGAGGACACTGAAGCTTTCTTT,TRBJ1-1,many,TRBV7-9,-
CSASRRGPTDTQYF,TGCAGTGCTAGTAGGCGGGGACCCACAGATACGCAGTATTTT,TRBJ2-3,-,TRBV20-1,-